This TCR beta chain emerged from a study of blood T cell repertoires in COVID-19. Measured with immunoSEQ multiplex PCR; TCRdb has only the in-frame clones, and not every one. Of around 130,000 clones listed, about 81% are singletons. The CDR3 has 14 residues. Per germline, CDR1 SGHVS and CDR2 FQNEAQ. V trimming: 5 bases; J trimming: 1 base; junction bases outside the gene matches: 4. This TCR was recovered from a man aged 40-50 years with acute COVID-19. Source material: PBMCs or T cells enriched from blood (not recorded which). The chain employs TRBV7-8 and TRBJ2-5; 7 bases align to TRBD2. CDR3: CASSLWGGQETQYF. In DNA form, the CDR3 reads TGTGCCAGCAGCCTCTGGGGGGGCCAAGAGACCCAGTACTTC.